Listed below are T cell receptor beta chains from one sample, sequenced in a study of T cell repertoires in cytomegalovirus infection. TCRdb redid the calling of the reads with MiXCR, one entry per CDR3 protein. This repertoire shows 150,000 to 200,000 distinct CDR3 sequences, about a sixth found once; its top ten account for under 30%. The sample was CD8+ T cells from PBMCs. The source of these receptors is a human donor in good health (CMV status not recorded). Some clones in this sample may be carry-over from other donors' samples. Each CDR3 is given with its conserved first and last residue. A D gene is named only where the DNA matches it firmly. Size is stated for part of the rows, as once, few or many counts, or as a class when the clone is expanded.

J,size,D,V,CDR3,DNA
TRBJ2-7,few,.,TRBV4-1,CASSQEGAGTSYEQYF,TGCGCCAGCAGCCAAGAGGGGGCAGGGACTTCCTACGAGCAGTACTTC
TRBJ2-7,.,.,TRBV4-2,CASSPPGLSYEQYF,TGTGCCAGCAGCCCCCCGGGGCTCTCCTACGAGCAGTACTTC
TRBJ1-1,.,TRBD1,TRBV7-9,CASSLSRTGPEAFF,TGTGCCAGCAGCTTATCACGGACAGGTCCTGAAGCTTTCTTT
TRBJ2-2,many,.,TRBV7-2,CASSQGGLNTGELFF,TGTGCCAGCAGCCAGGGGGGATTGAACACCGGGGAGCTGTTTTTT
TRBJ2-2,few,.,TRBV7-6,CASSLGRTTGELFF,TGTGCCAGCAGCTTAGGGCGGACCACCGGGGAGCTGTTTTTT
TRBJ1-1,few,.,TRBV27,CASSLSYRGPNTEAFF,TGTGCCAGCAGTTTATCGTACCGGGGACCGAACACTGAAGCTTTCTTT
TRBJ2-2,.,TRBD1,TRBV28,CASSRTGNTGELFF,TGTGCCAGCAGTCGGACAGGGAACACCGGGGAGCTGTTTTTT
TRBJ2-1,.,TRBD1,TRBV4-1,CASSQDPGRWTGAYNEQFF,TGCGCCAGCAGCCAAGATCCCGGGCGATGGACAGGGGCCTACAATGAGCAGTTCTTC
TRBJ2-1,few,.,TRBV6-2/TRBV6-3,CASLYNEQFF,TGTGCCAGCCTCTACAATGAGCAGTTCTTC
TRBJ1-1,.,.,TRBV27,CASSLSTQLTEAFF,TGTGCCAGCAGTTTATCGACCCAGCTCACTGAAGCTTTCTTT
TRBJ2-1,few,.,TRBV7-3,CASSSREGGLYNEQFF,TGTGCCAGCAGCTCCCGTGAGGGGGGATTATACAATGAGCAGTTCTTC
TRBJ1-2,.,TRBD1,TRBV29-1,CSVEQLGKDRIYGYTF,TGCAGCGTTGAACAATTGGGTAAGGACAGGATCTATGGCTACACCTTC
TRBJ2-1,.,.,TRBV6-2/TRBV6-3,CASSYSGAEQFF,TGTGCCAGCAGTTACTCGGGCGCTGAGCAGTTCTTC
TRBJ2-7,.,TRBD1,TRBV7-9,CASSWWDRAGDEQYF,TGTGCCAGCAGCTGGTGGGACAGGGCGGGCGACGAGCAGTACTTC
TRBJ2-7,.,.,TRBV11-1,CASSLGGYLPYEQYF,TGTGCCAGCAGCTTAGGAGGATACCTCCCCTACGAGCAGTACTTC
TRBJ2-6,.,.,TRBV14,CASRMQGAGSGANVLTF,TGTGCCAGCAGGATGCAGGGTGCGGGCTCTGGGGCCAACGTCCTGACTTTC
TRBJ2-4,.,.,TRBV7-8,CASSLALTPGPRNIQYF,TGTGCCAGCAGCTTAGCGCTAACGCCAGGCCCCAGAAACATTCAGTACTTC
TRBJ2-7,.,TRBD1,TRBV4-2,CASSPQGERGFYEQYF,TGTGCCAGCAGCCCCCAGGGGGAAAGAGGATTCTACGAGCAGTACTTC
TRBJ1-1,.,TRBD1,TRBV4-1,CASSLRQGSNTEAFF,TGCGCCAGCAGCCTACGACAGGGGTCGAACACTGAAGCTTTCTTT
TRBJ2-3,few,TRBD2,TRBV4-2,CASSQRTTGTSGGTDTQYF,TGTGCCAGCAGCCAACGAACCACGGGGACTAGCGGGGGCACAGATACGCAGTATTTT